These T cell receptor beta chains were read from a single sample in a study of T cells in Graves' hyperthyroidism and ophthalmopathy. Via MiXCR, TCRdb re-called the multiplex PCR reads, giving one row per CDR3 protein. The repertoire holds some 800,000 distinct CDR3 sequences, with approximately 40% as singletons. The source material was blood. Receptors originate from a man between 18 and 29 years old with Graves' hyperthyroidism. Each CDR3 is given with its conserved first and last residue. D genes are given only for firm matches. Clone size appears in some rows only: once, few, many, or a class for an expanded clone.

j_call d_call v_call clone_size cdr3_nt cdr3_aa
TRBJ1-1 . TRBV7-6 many TGTGCCAGCAGCAAAGAGGGGGGACTGCCGAACACTGAAGCTTTCTTT CASSKEGGLPNTEAFF
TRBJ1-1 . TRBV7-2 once TGTGCCAGCAGCCAAGAAGGGACAAACACTGAAGCTTTCTTT CASSQEGTNTEAFF
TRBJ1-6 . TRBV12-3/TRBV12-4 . TGTGCCAGCAATACCGCAGGGTTTGGACCCCTCCACTTT CASNTAGFGPLHF
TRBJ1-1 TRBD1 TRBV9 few TGTGCCAGCAGCGTAGCTACGGGGCGAGGACAGGGTGACACTGAAGCTTTCTTT CASSVATGRGQGDTEAFF
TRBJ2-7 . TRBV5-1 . TGCGCCAGCAGTGATGGTTACAGGCCCTACGAGCAGTACTTC CASSDGYRPYEQYF
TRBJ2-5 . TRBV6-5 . TGTGCCAGCAGTTACTCAGGGGGGAGATGGACCCAGTACTTC CASSYSGGRWTQYF
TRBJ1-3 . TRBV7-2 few TGTGCCAGCAGCCAAGAGGATAGGGTGCGCGACACCATATATTTT CASSQEDRVRDTIYF
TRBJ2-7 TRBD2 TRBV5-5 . TGTGCCAGTAGTAGGGTAGCTAGCGGGAGGGACGAGCAGTACTTC CASSRVASGRDEQYF
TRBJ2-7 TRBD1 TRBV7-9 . TGTCCCAGCAGCTTGGACAGGGGTAACGCGCAGTACTTC CPSSLDRGNAQYF
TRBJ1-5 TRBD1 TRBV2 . TGTGCCAGCAGGAGGGACAGGGGTTCCCATTTT CASRRDRGSHF
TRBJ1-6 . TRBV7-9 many TGTGCCAGCAGGCCGCACAGGGCCGGAGATTCACCCCTCCACTTT CASRPHRAGDSPLHF
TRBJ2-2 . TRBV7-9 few TGTGCCAGCAACCACCCCCGGGCAGGGCCGAACACCGGGGAGCTGTTTTTT CASNHPRAGPNTGELFF
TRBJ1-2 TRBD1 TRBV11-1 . TGTGCCAGCTACACCGGGACAGGGGATGGCTACACCTTC CASYTGTGDGYTF
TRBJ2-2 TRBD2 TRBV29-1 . TGCAGCGCCTCGGGGGGGACTTTTAACACCGGGGAGCTGTTTTTT CSASGGTFNTGELFF
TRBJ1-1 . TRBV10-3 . TGTGCCATCAGTGAGTCTAGGGAACTGCTCCTTGAAGCTCTCTTT CAISESRELLLEALF
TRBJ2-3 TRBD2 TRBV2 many TGTGCCAGCAGTGCCCATAGCGGGGGAAGCACAGATACGCAGTATTTT CASSAHSGGSTDTQYF
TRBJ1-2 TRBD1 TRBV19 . TGTGCCAGTAGTATGGGACAGGGGGCAAGCTATGGCTACACCTTC CASSMGQGASYGYTF
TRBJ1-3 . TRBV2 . TGTGCCAGCAGTGATTTGGCCTCTGGAAACACCATATATTTT CASSDLASGNTIYF
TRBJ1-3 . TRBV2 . TGTGCCAGCATCAGGACCACAGGAAACTCTGGAAACACCATATATTTT CASIRTTGNSGNTIYF
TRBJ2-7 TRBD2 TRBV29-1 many TGCAGCGCCGCGCGGGGGGCCTACGAGCAGTACTTC CSAARGAYEQYF
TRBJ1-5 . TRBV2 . TGTGCCAGCTCGCCTTATGGGCAGAGCAATCAGCCCCAGCATTTT CASSPYGQSNQPQHF
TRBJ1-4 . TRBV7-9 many TGTGCCAGCAGCCGGGACACCGAACTGTTTTTT CASSRDTELFF
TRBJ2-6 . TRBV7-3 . TGTGCCAGCAGCTTAGGTTGGGCAGCGGGGGCCAACGTCCTGACTTTC CASSLGWAAGANVLTF
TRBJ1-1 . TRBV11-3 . TGTGCCAGCAGCTTACAACCAGGGGAGAACACTGAAGCTTTCTTT CASSLQPGENTEAFF
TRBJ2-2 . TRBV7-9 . TGTGCCAGCAGGGAGGAGACGAACACCGGGGAGCTGTTTTTT CASREETNTGELFF
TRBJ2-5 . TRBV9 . TGCGCCAGCAGCTCCATTTCCGGGCTCCAAGAGACCCAGTACTTC CASSSISGLQETQYF
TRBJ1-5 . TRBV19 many TGTGCCAGTAGTATAGTAAAAGGAGGCAATCAGCCCCAGCATTTT CASSIVKGGNQPQHF
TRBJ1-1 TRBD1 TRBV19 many TGTGCCACCAGTTCCGGGACAGAGTATGCTGAAGCTTTCTTT CATSSGTEYAEAFF
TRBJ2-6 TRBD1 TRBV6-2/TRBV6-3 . TGTGCCAGCATTGGGGACAGGCGTCACTCTGGGGCCAACGTCCTGACTTTC CASIGDRRHSGANVLTF
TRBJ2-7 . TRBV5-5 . TGTGCCAGCAGCTTCCGGGACACGACCTCCTACGAGCAGTACTTC CASSFRDTTSYEQYF
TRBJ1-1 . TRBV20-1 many TGCAGTGCTAAATTGGGGGCTGAAGCTTTCTTT CSAKLGAEAFF
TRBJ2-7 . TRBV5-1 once TGCGCCAGCAGCCAGGGTCTTTGGCCTGAGCCCTACGAGCAGTACTTC CASSQGLWPEPYEQYF
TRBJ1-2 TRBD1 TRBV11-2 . TGTGCCAGCAGCTTAGACCAGACAGGGCATGGCTACACCTTC CASSLDQTGHGYTF
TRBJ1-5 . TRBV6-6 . TGCGCCAGCAGTGACAACAGCCATCAGCCCCAGCATTTT CASSDNSHQPQHF
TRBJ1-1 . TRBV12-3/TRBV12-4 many TGTGCCAGCAGTGAACAAGGACTTCAAGCTTTCTTT CASSEQGLQAFF
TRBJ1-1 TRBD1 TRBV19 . TGTGCCAGTAGATGGGGACAGACGTCGAACACTGAAGCTTTCTTT CASRWGQTSNTEAFF
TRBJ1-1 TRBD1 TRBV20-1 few TGCAGTGCTAGAGATTGGACAGGGTCGACTGAAGCTTTCTTT CSARDWTGSTEAFF
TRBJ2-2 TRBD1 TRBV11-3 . TGTGCCAGCAGCTTAGACCCCTTGCCGGGACAGGGAGAGGGCACCGGGGAGCTGTTTTTT CASSLDPLPGQGEGTGELFF
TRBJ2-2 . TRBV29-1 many TGCAGCGTTGAAGCGGGGATCGGGACGACAACCGGGGAGCTGTTTTTT CSVEAGIGTTTGELFF
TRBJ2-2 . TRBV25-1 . TGTGCCAGCAGCCAAGAGGGGTTTAACACCGGGGAGCTGTTTTTT CASSQEGFNTGELFF
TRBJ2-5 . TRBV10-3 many TGTGCCTCAAAATTCGGGCCGCAAGAGACCCAGTACTTC CASKFGPQETQYF
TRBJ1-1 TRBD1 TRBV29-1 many TGCAGCGCCTCCACAGGGGCGAACACTGAAGCTTTCTTT CSASTGANTEAFF
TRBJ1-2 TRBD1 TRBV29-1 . TGCAGCGTTTTACAGGGGGCACGAGGCTACACCTTC CSVLQGARGYTF
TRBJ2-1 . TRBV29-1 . TGCAGCGTTGACTTATCCTACAATGAGCAGTTCTTC CSVDLSYNEQFF
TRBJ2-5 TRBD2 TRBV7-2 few TGTGCCAGCAGTTTAGCGGGGGCTTGGCAAGAGACCCAGTACTTC CASSLAGAWQETQYF
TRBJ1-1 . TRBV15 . TGTGCTAGAGGACCAATGGGGAACACTGAAGCTTTCTTT CARGPMGNTEAFF
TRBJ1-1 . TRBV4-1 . TGCACGGGGCGCATGAACACTGAAGCTTTCTTT CTGRMNTEAFF
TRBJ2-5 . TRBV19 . TGTGCCAGTAGGGAGGAAGGACGCCCGCAAGAGACCCAGTACTTC CASREEGRPQETQYF
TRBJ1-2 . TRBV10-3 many TGTGCCATCAGTGAGTCGGTACGCTTGGGCTACACCTTC CAISESVRLGYTF
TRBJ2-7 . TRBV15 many TGTGCCACCAGCCCAGGGGCGGTCTACGAGCAGTACTTC CATSPGAVYEQYF
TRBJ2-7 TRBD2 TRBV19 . TGTGCCAGTAGTGGGACTAGCGGGATCGAAGAGCAGTACTTC CASSGTSGIEEQYF
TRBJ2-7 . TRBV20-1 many TGCAGTGCTTCCCGTTCAGGGGTCGAGCAGTACTTC CSASRSGVEQYF
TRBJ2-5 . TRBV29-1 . TGCAGCGCCATCTACGACCAAGAGACCCAGTACTTC CSAIYDQETQYF
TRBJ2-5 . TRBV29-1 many TGCAGCGTTGGCGGGGCTCCCCAAGAGACCCAGTACTTC CSVGGAPQETQYF
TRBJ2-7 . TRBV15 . TGTGCCACCAGCAGGTCCCTCGAGCAGTACTTC CATSRSLEQYF